The 29 T cell receptor beta chains presented below share a single source sample, sequenced in a study of read filtering for tumor transcriptome and immune sequencing. Molecular barcoded adaptors covering alpha/delta and beta/gamma chains were used on approximately 400 ng RNA. TCRdb fed the reads into MiXCR, producing one record per CDR3 protein. The sample carries approximately 58,000 distinct CDR3 sequences, 20% recorded once. The sample comprised a population of CD138-negative cells sorted from bone marrow. Source of these receptors: a donor aged 40 or over with multiple myeloma.

Notes on this clonotype: A much larger clone sits a single nucleotide away, making a read error possible. The chain combines TRBV12-3 or TRBV12-4 with TRBJ1-2, with D hard to call. V was cut by 7 bases and J by 4 bases, with 16 bases left in between. The CDR3 is 14 amino acids. Here the CDR3 reads CASTLLRDRYGYTF. CDR3 DNA sequence: TGTGCCAGCACCCTCCTGAGGGATCGCTATGGCTACACCTTC.

A remark on this clonotype: Mismatch with germline at one junction end may stem from a read error. The rearrangement joins TRBV5-1 to TRBJ2-2, with D possibly TRBD2 on 7 matching bases. This CDR3 contains 13 residues. Germline lookup yields CDR1 SGHRS and CDR2 YFSETQ. Written as DNA, the CDR3 is TGCGCCAACAGCTTGGCCGTCACCGGGGGGCTGCTTTTT. Its translation is CANSLAVTGGLLF. Full variable domain (missing parts from reference TRBV5-1 and TRBJ2-2): KAGVTQTPRYLIKTRGQQVTLSCSPISGHRSVSWYQQTPGQGLQFLFEYFSETQRNKGNFPGRFSGRQFSNSRSEMNVSTLELGDSALYLCANSLAVTGGLLFGEGSRLTVL.

Concerning this clonotype: A much more abundant neighbour one base away suggests this may be a read error. This sequence joins TRBV2 and TRBJ2-3, with 8 bases aligning to TRBD2. J was trimmed by 2 bases and V by 6 bases; bases with no gene match: 4. Germline V CDR1 and CDR2: SNHLY, FYNNEI. The CDR3 length is 14 residues. In DNA form, the CDR3 reads TGTGCCAGCAGGGAGACTAGCGACACAGATACGCAGTATTTT. Its protein is CASRETSDTDTQYF. The variable domain in full, completed from reference TRBV2 and TRBJ2-3, reads EPEVTQTPSHQVTQMGQEVILRCVPISNHLYFYWYRQILGQKVEFLVSFYNNEISEKSEIFDDQFSVERPDGSNFTLKIRSTKLEDSAMYFCASRETSDTDTQYFGPGTRLTVL.

By share, this clonotype ranks as medium-sized. This chain links TRBV4-1 with TRBJ2-1, with a tentative D call TRBD2 (5 bases). V was trimmed by 3 bases and J by 2 bases, leaving 17 bases between them. CDR1 and CDR2 (germline): MGHRA, YSYEKL. The CDR3 is 17 residues long. In DNA form, the CDR3 reads TGCGCCAGCAGCCAGAGCTCGGGGAGATCCACCTACAATGAGCAGTTCTTC. Translating gives CASSQSSGRSTYNEQFF.

This clonotype was counted ten times or more. The chain employs TRBV10-3 and TRBJ2-2; 9 nucleotides agree with TRBD2. V dropped 8 bases and J dropped 2; count of bases not matched to a gene: 18. The length of the CDR3 is 19 residues. Germline V gives CDR1 ENHRY, CDR2 SYGVKD. The CDR3 DNA reads as TGTGCCATCGGCGATTCAGCTAGCGGGGTAGGGGTAAACACCGGGGAGCTGTTTTTT. It yields the protein CAIGDSASGVGVNTGELFF.

Turning to this clonotype: A much larger clone lies one base from this, so it may be a read error. CDR3 coding DNA: TGCGCCGGCAGGCCCGGGACAGGGGTCACAGATACGCAGTATTTT. This codes for CAGRPGTGVTDTQYF. The genes are TRBV5-1 and TRBJ2-3, with 10 bases aligning to TRBD1. This CDR3 contains 15 residues. Looked up from germline, CDR1 is SGHRS and CDR2 is YFSETQ.

This sequence joins TRBV3-1 and TRBJ2-4; TRBD2 aligns across 8 bases. Germline loops: CDR1 LGHDT, CDR2 YNNKEL (reference sequence). The CDR3 extends over 16 amino acids. V trimming: 0 bases; J trimming: 9 bases; junction bases outside the gene matches: 10. The CDR3: CASSQEGESGSAIQYF. The CDR3 DNA reads TGTGCCAGCAGCCAAGAAGGGGAAAGCGGGAGTGCCATTCAGTACTTC. The full variable domain, rest sourced from reference TRBV3-1 and TRBJ2-4, is DTAVSQTPKYLVTQMGNDKSIKCEQNLGHDTMYWYKQDSKKFLKIMFSYNNKELIINETVPNRFSPKSPDKAHLNLHINSLELGDSAVYFCASSQEGESGSAIQYFGAGTRLSVL.

This clonotype showed up many times. The chain is built from TRBV19 and TRBJ2-3, with D unclear. The CDR3 sequence is 14 residues long. Germline V gives CDR1 LNHDA, CDR2 SQIVND (reference sequence). Trimming took 7 bases from V and 4 from J, leaving 15 bases between them. The CDR3 sequence: CASTSASLSDTQYF. The CDR3 DNA follows: TGTGCCAGTACGTCGGCTAGTTTGTCAGATACGCAGTATTTT.

Note on this clonotype: The CDR3 ends on some other residue instead of the conserved phenylalanine or tryptophan, so this is likely a read error. The limits of the CDR3 on the DNA are not certain, so only TCRdb's listed CDR3 is given. V is TRBV7-3 and J is TRBJ2-5; TRBD1 was called by the table and not checked on the DNA. Germline-derived CDR1 and CDR2 are SGHTA and FQGTGA. The CDR3 adds up to 14 amino acids, both ends counted. CDR3 sequence reads: CASSLDRGQETKYL.

In its sample, this clonotype was seen many times. One base away lies a much larger clone, so this may be a sequencing read error. Because the CDR3 is missing its conserved closing phenylalanine or tryptophan, this is likely a read error. V is TRBV12-3 or TRBV12-4 and J is TRBJ2-1; D is perhaps TRBD1 or TRBD2 (6 bases each). The germline V and J ends were trimmed by 8 bases and 0 bases, with 11 bases remaining between them. CDR3 size: 14 residues. The CDR3 spells CASLRGGSYNEQFY. The CDR3 DNA is TGTGCCAGCCTCAGGGGAGGCTCCTACAATGAGCAGTTCTAC.

The chain employs TRBV11-3 and TRBJ1-4, with D perhaps matching TRBD1 (5 bases). TRBJ2-3 matches the DNA end more closely, so the J call is doubtful. CDR3 length: 12 residues. Germline CDR1 reads SGHNT; CDR2 reads YENEEA. CDR3 DNA: TGTGCCAGCAGCTTCAGGGTACCGGCCCAGTATTTT. Amino acids: CASSFRVPAQYF.

This sequence joins TRBV28 and TRBJ1-5; D not certain. Between the trimmed V and J ends, which lost 7 bases and 5 bases, there was a span of 9 bases. The CDR3 extends over 12 amino acids. Germline V gives CDR1 MDHEN, CDR2 SYDVKM. CDR3 region: CASTTGYQPQHF. Here the CDR3 DNA reads TGTGCCAGCACGACGGGCTATCAGCCCCAGCATTTT.

This clonotype was detected ten times or more. V gene TRBV11-2 combines with J gene TRBJ2-3, with TRBD1 identical over 11 bases. The CDR3 length is 16 residues. Germline V CDR1 and CDR2: SGHAT, FQNNGV. Trimming at V came to 4 bases and at J to 0 bases, leaving 3 bases not matched to a gene. CDR3 DNA: TGTGCCAGCAGCTCCCGGGACAGGGGGAGCACAGATACGCAGTATTTT. Its protein is CASSSRDRGSTDTQYF.

In regard to this clonotype: A much larger clone lies a single base off, so this may be a read error. The chain joins TRBV6-1 to TRBJ1-1; possibly TRBD1 for D (6 bases). Trimming left V 7 bases short and J 6 bases short, with 15 bases between. Germline values: CDR1 MNHNS, CDR2 SASEGT. The CDR3 totals 13 residues. DNA of the CDR3: TGTGCCAGCACCTCCTCAGGGGATCCTGAAGCTTTCTTT. Protein: CASTSSGDPEAFF.

In the case of this clonotype: No conserved phenylalanine or tryptophan is present at the end of the CDR3, so a read error is the likely explanation. The chain carries TRBV19 and TRBJ2-1; unclear D gene. The CDR3 covers 15 residues. With 6 bases removed from V and 1 base from J, the gap between germline ends came to 13 bases. CDR1 LNHDA and CDR2 SQIVND come from the germline V gene (reference sequence). CDR3 sequence reads: CASRVGPPSYNEQFL. In DNA, the CDR3 is TGTGCCAGTAGAGTAGGGCCCCCTTCCTACAATGAGCAGTTCCTC.

This clonotype occurred many times. This rearrangement joins TRBV7-3 to TRBJ2-5; D remains ambiguous. This CDR3 comprises 13 residues. V dropped 4 bases and J dropped 5 bases, with 11 bases sitting between them. Germline CDR1 SGHTA, CDR2 FQGTGA. The CDR3 DNA reads as TGTGCCAGCAGCTACGACACCATGGAGACCCAGTACTTC. It yields the protein CASSYDTMETQYF.

This clonotype showed up just once. This chain links TRBV3-1 with TRBJ2-1, with D possibly being TRBD2 (5 bases). The CDR3 runs to 16 residues. Germline V gene lookup returns CDR1 LGHDT and CDR2 YNNKEL (reference sequence). The germline V and J ends were trimmed by 3 bases and 2 bases, with 14 bases remaining between them. The CDR3 DNA follows: TGTGCCAGCAGCCAGGACTGGGGAGCAGCCTACAATGAGCAGTTCTTC. Protein product: CASSQDWGAAYNEQFF.

This clonotype was seen ten or more times. CDR3 coding DNA: TGTGCCAGTAGTACTGGAGAAAGTGTCTACGAGCAGTACTTC. This gives the protein CASSTGESVYEQYF. This chain uses TRBV19 with TRBJ2-7; D unclear. The germline CDR1 and CDR2 sequences are LNHDA and SQIVND (reference sequence). The CDR3 consists of 14 residues. The ends were cut back, 4 bases at V and 3 bases at J, with 13 bases in the middle.

The CDR3 bases are TGTGCCAGTAGTATAAAACCACGAGATACGCAGTATTTT. This codes for CASSIKPRDTQYF. J is TRBJ2-3 and V is TRBV19; the D is unclear. The CDR3 totals 13 residues. Between the trimmed V and J ends, which lost 2 bases and 5 bases, there was a span of 8 bases. The V gene's germline CDR1 is LNHDA and CDR2 SQIVND (reference sequence). The full variable domain, completed using reference TRBV19 and TRBJ2-3, is DGGITQSPKYLFRKEGQNVTLSCEQNLNHDAMYWYRQDPGQGLRLIYYSQIVNDFQKGDIAEGYSVSREKKESFPLTVTSAQKNPTAFYLCASSIKPRDTQYFGPGTRLTVL.

The chain is built from TRBV12-3 or TRBV12-4 and TRBJ1-2; possibly TRBD1 for D (5 bases). The CDR3 is made up of 14 amino acids. Trimming took off 7 bases at V and 7 bases at J, with 19 bases between the two ends. The CDR3: CASTGHPGASGYTF. The DNA of the CDR3 is TGTGCCAGCACCGGCCATCCCGGGGCCTCTGGCTACACCTTC.

This clonotype was recorded at least ten times. The chain combines TRBV19 with TRBJ1-2, with a possible D match to TRBD1 (5 bases). Trimming shortened V by 5 bases and J by 3 bases, and 16 bases separated the two germline ends. Germline values: CDR1 LNHDA, CDR2 SQIVND (reference sequence). This CDR3 comprises 15 residues. The CDR3 sequence is CASSPRPWGDYGYTF. In DNA, the CDR3 is TGTGCCAGTAGTCCGAGGCCTTGGGGCGACTATGGCTACACCTTC.

About this clonotype: A read error likely explains this, since a far larger clone differs by one base. The chain joins TRBV18 to TRBJ1-1; a weak D match, TRBD1 (6 bases). The CDR3 spans 14 residues. Germline CDR1 and CDR2: KGHSH and LQKENI. The CDR3 is CASSPRDTEAEALF. The CDR3, as DNA: TGTGCCAGCTCACCACGGGACACCGAGGCTGAAGCTCTCTTT.

The sample holds many counts of this clonotype. This chain connects TRBV5-5 to TRBJ2-5, with a possible D match to TRBD2 (5 bases). Between the trimmed V and J ends, which lost 4 bases and 5 bases, there was a span of 15 bases. The CDR3 is 14 amino acids. The germline gives CDR1 SGHKS, CDR2 YYEKEE (reference sequence). This CDR3 reads CASSAPGVGETQYF. CDR3 in DNA: TGTGCCAGCAGCGCCCCCGGGGTAGGCGAGACCCAGTACTTC.

At least ten counts were recorded for this clonotype. The rearrangement uses TRBV5-1 and TRBJ1-1; 8 bases line up with TRBD1. J lost 1 base, V lost 4 bases, and 3 bases had no gene match. Germline CDR1 is SGHRS and CDR2 is YFSETQ. The CDR3 is made up of 14 amino acids. The CDR3 sequence is CASSMTGANTEAFF. The CDR3 coding sequence is TGCGCCAGCAGCATGACAGGGGCGAACACTGAAGCTTTCTTT.

Ten or more counts support this clonotype. The chain combines TRBV3-1 with TRBJ1-4, with D possibly being TRBD2 (5 bases). The end of the DNA fits TRBJ2-3 better, so the J call may be wrong. CDR3 length: 16 residues. Per the germline V gene, CDR1 is LGHDT and CDR2 is YNNKEL (reference sequence). The CDR3 sequence: CASSRAADLRGDTQYF. CDR3 sequence (DNA): TGTGCCAGCTCACGGGCGGCGGACTTGCGTGGAGATACGCAGTATTTT.

This clonotype was counted only a few times. The chain couples TRBV9 to TRBJ2-7, with D unresolved. The CDR3 length is 16 residues. Trimming cost V 0 bases and J 5 bases, with 18 bases left between them. Germline CDR1 is SGDLS and CDR2 is YYNGEE. CDR3 bases: TGTGCCAGCAGCGTAGCTCCGGGCTCGAAAGGCGACGAGCAGTACTTC. Amino acids: CASSVAPGSKGDEQYF.

This clonotype was recorded at least ten times. The rearrangement uses TRBV28 and TRBJ1-2; D unresolved. The CDR3 sequence is 13 residues long. Deletions cut 4 bases from V and 4 bases from J, with 10 bases between. CDR1 MDHEN and CDR2 SYDVKM come from the germline V gene. DNA of the CDR3: TGTGCCAGCAGTTCCCAACGAATCTATGGCTACACCTTC. This sequence encodes CASSSQRIYGYTF.

The CDR3 loop is CASALRARNQPQHF. CDR3 bases: TGTGCCAGCGCCCTCAGGGCTCGCAATCAGCCCCAGCATTTT. The chain employs TRBV6-1 and TRBJ1-5; a possible D gene is TRBD1 (5 bases). Germline V gene sequence: CDR1 MNHNS, CDR2 SASEGT. V was cut by 8 bases and J by 2 bases, with 13 bases left in between. The CDR3 contains 14 residues.

In the case of this clonotype: A much larger clone differs by one base, so this may be a read error. The chain has TRBV5-6 and TRBJ1-5; a weak D match, TRBD1 (6 bases). Trimming removed 1 base at V and 3 bases at J, with 8 bases between. The germline V gene has CDR1 SGHDT and CDR2 YYEEEE. This CDR3 contains 14 residues. The CDR3 here is CASSLNRDNQPQHF. The CDR3 DNA follows: TGTGCCAGCAGCTTGAACAGGGACAATCAGCCCCAGCATTTT.